This T cell receptor (beta chain) was retrieved from a study of blood T cell repertoires in COVID-19. In the study overall: Both acute and convalescent COVID-19 samples were obtained from the United States, Italy and Spain. Sample material is recorded as cDNA or gDNA derived from T cells, B-cell-depleted T cells, or PBMCs.

Germline loops: CDR1 SGHRS, CDR2 YFSETQ. Trimming at V came to 7 bases and at J to 0 bases, leaving 6 bases not matched to a gene. The CDR3 length is 15 residues. In the original processing: From reference gene primer amplification, estimates of nucleated cell counts were derived. Profiled with immunoSEQ multiplex PCR; TCRdb holds only in-frame clones, not every one. From that table come the V and J calls and clone size; the DNA was used to work out D and trimming. This table has about 100,000 clones, 85% appearing once. This receptor was identified in a man in his forties or fifties with active or convalescent COVID-19. This rearrangement joins TRBV5-1 to TRBJ2-7; 11 nucleotides align to TRBD2. Material: peripheral blood. The CDR3 sequence is CASLTSGKSSYEQYF. CDR3 DNA: TGCGCCAGCCTGACTAGCGGGAAAAGCTCCTACGAGCAGTACTTC.